This is a list of T cell receptor beta chains from one sample in a study of vaccination effects on CD4 cells after COVID-19. These receptors have no identified antigens. Produced via immunoSEQ multiplex PCR; TCRdb's table is partial and in-frame only. The repertoire has fewer than 85,000 clones, roughly 79% of them found once; the top ten carry approximately 0.95%. The material was CD4+ T cells from PBMCs cultured with HCoV-OC43 spike peptides, obtained after COVID-19 vaccination. The receptor source for this set is a human donor who received a COVID-19 vaccine. The CDR3 runs from the conserved cysteine through the conserved F or W. Some rows have no size entry. The others give once, few or many, or a class for an expanded clone.

length	size	J	V	CDR3
14	.	TRBJ1-2	TRBV6-5	CASSTGTGFFGYTF
14	.	TRBJ1-4	TRBV2	CASSDGREYEKLFF
17	.	TRBJ2-2	TRBV9	CASSHPLDSPNTGELFF
22	.	TRBJ2-2	TRBV4-1	CASSHPSLGAGGAGRFAGELFF
16	.	TRBJ2-1	TRBV18	CAGQTSGGRSHNEQFF
14	.	TRBJ2-2	TRBV4-1	CASSDRGNTGELFF
16	.	TRBJ2-3	TRBV5-1	CASSLVQRGAVDTQYF
15	.	TRBJ2-5	TRBV5-1	CASSGGTGGVETQYF
14	.	TRBJ2-2	TRBV9	CASSTAPNTGELFF
14	.	TRBJ2-2	TRBV30	CAWSVITNTGELFF
14	.	TRBJ1-4	TRBV18	CASSAGGSDEKLFF
12	few	TRBJ1-2	TRBV2	CASTRENYGYTF
15	.	TRBJ1-5	TRBV15	CATSGQTPRNQPQHF
15	.	TRBJ1-5	TRBV2	CASSDREYSNQPQHF
13	.	TRBJ2-5	TRBV7-2	CASSLVTQETQYF
13	.	TRBJ1-5	TRBV7-8	CASSLDRNQPQHF
13	.	TRBJ1-1	TRBV4-1	CASSQTGTVRAFF
16	.	TRBJ2-3	TRBV4-1	CASSLFSGGDTDTQYF
15	.	TRBJ1-6	TRBV5-6	CASSLGTVRSSPLHF
14	.	TRBJ1-5	TRBV30	CAWSPGQGFQPQHF
17	once	TRBJ2-3	TRBV4-1	CASSQVLAGGPTDTQYF
13	.	TRBJ2-1	TRBV14	CASSLLGLTEQFF
16	.	TRBJ2-2	TRBV11-2	CASSLLAGGNTGELFF
12	.	TRBJ2-3	TRBV19	CASSKGGDTQYF
13	few	TRBJ2-3	TRBV27	CASSLSRLNTQYF
14	few	TRBJ2-2	TRBV19	CASSTGYRPGELFF
16	.	TRBJ1-2	TRBV5-4	CASSLATGRLDYGYTF
14	.	TRBJ1-4	TRBV19	CASSIWSTGEKLFF
16	.	TRBJ1-4	TRBV5-1	CASSIQSDGREEKLFF
15	few	TRBJ1-2	TRBV4-1	CASSQGGRTNYGYTF
13	.	TRBJ1-2	TRBV29-1	CSAGTGMDYGYTF
16	.	TRBJ2-6	TRBV7-2	CASSLEGLVGANVLTF
16	.	TRBJ2-3	TRBV4-1	CASSQRAGGVSDTQYF
13	.	TRBJ2-3	TRBV24-1	CATTADSTDTQYF
14	.	TRBJ2-1	TRBV29-1	CSVESGFSYNEQFF
17	.	TRBJ1-3	TRBV5-1	CASSLETLRTTGNTIYF
18	.	TRBJ2-6	TRBV19	CASSPGQGASSGANVLTF
14	.	TRBJ2-3	TRBV27	CASSPSFSVDTQYF
14	.	TRBJ2-2	TRBV7-2	CASSYIRVTGELFF
15	.	TRBJ2-5	TRBV5-4	CASSLGGLNQETQYF
14	.	TRBJ1-3	TRBV5-1	CASSTQGAGNTIYF
13	.	TRBJ1-5	TRBV19	CASSRGSNQPQHF